A selection of T cell receptor beta chains follows, all from one sample in a study of vaccination and CD4 T cells after COVID-19. Each CDR3 protein gets one entry after TCRdb re-called the PCR reads with MiXCR. The data hold around 21,000 distinct CDR3 sequences, with just under 55% observed a single time. Their cognate antigens are unknown. The sequencing sample was made of CD4+ T cells from blood, cultured in vitro. These receptors all come from a human donor who had recovered from COVID-19. CDR3s include the opening cysteine and the closing phenylalanine or tryptophan. The D gene is left open where the match is weak. Expanded clones are given a class, and other clones once, few, many or no size at all.

j_call	v_call	d_call	clone_size	cdr3_nt	cdr3_aa
TRBJ2-1	TRBV4-1	NA	NA	TGCGCCAGCAGCCACGTGGACGTAATCTCCTACAATGAGCAGTTCTTC	CASSHVDVISYNEQFF
TRBJ1-1	TRBV20-1	NA	few	TGCAGTGCGGGAGGACCGGGTACTGAAGCTTTCTTT	CSAGGPGTEAFF
TRBJ2-1	TRBV7-6	TRBD2	NA	TGTGCCAGCAGCCCCCTGAGACTAGCGGGCTCGGGTGAGCAGTTCTTC	CASSPLRLAGSGEQFF
TRBJ2-3	TRBV29-1	NA	NA	TGCAGCGTTAAGACAAGTACGCAGTATTTT	CSVKTSTQYF
TRBJ1-6	TRBV6-5	TRBD1	NA	TGTGCCAGCAGTTACCGGGACAGCTCCTATAATTCACCCCTCCACTTT	CASSYRDSSYNSPLHF
TRBJ1-5	TRBV20-1	NA	large	TGCAGTGCTAGAGGAGGAAATCAGCCCCAGCATTTT	CSARGGNQPQHF
TRBJ1-1	TRBV7-9	TRBD1	NA	TGTGCCAGCAGCACGGGACAGGCGAACACTGAAGCTTTCTTT	CASSTGQANTEAFF
TRBJ1-5	TRBV7-8	TRBD1	few	TGTGCCAGCAGCTTGTTGACAGGGGGTAATCAGCCCCAGCATTTT	CASSLLTGGNQPQHF
TRBJ2-1	TRBV27	TRBD1	NA	TGTGCCAGCAGTAAACAGGGGAATGAGCAGTTCTTC	CASSKQGNEQFF
TRBJ2-5	TRBV7-2	NA	NA	TGTGCCAGCAGCTCTCGGGCCTACCAAGAGACCCAGTACTTC	CASSSRAYQETQYF
TRBJ2-2	TRBV27	TRBD1	few	TGTGCCAGCAGTTCAAGAGACAGGGCAGGGGAGCTGTTTTTT	CASSSRDRAGELFF
TRBJ1-3	TRBV28	NA	few	TGTGCCAGCAGTTTCATGTCGACCTCTGGAAACACCATATATTTT	CASSFMSTSGNTIYF
TRBJ2-2	TRBV4-2	NA	few	TGTGCCAGCAGCCTAGAACTGTTACAGGGATCGAACACCGGGGAGCTGTTTTTT	CASSLELLQGSNTGELFF
TRBJ2-2	TRBV15	TRBD2	NA	TGTGCCACCAGCAGACCCCCCCGACTAGCGGGAAACACCGGGGAGCTGTTTTTT	CATSRPPRLAGNTGELFF
TRBJ2-2	TRBV27	TRBD1	NA	TGTGCCAGCACCGACAGGGGGCGCTACACCGGGGAGCTGTTTTTT	CASTDRGRYTGELFF
TRBJ1-5	TRBV18	NA	few	TGTGCCAGCTCACCCCAGGACGAGCAGCCCCAGCATTTT	CASSPQDEQPQHF
TRBJ2-3	TRBV27	NA	NA	TGTGCCCAACTAGGGAGTATCCCAGATACGCAGTATTTT	CAQLGSIPDTQYF
TRBJ1-2	TRBV20-1	TRBD1	few	TGCAGTGCTCCATCCGAGGGACAGCTTGGCTACACCTTC	CSAPSEGQLGYTF
TRBJ2-1	TRBV2	TRBD2	NA	TGTGCCAGCAGTGCTGGACTAGCGGGACGCAATGAGCAGTTCTTC	CASSAGLAGRNEQFF
TRBJ1-1	TRBV19	NA	NA	TGTGCCAGTAGGATGGCAGTTATGAACACTGAAGCTTTCTTT	CASRMAVMNTEAFF
TRBJ1-3	TRBV20-1	NA	NA	TGCAGTGCTAGTAGCGGAAACACCATATATTTT	CSASSGNTIYF
TRBJ2-5	TRBV6-1	NA	NA	TGTGCCAGCACCCAGGGGCCCTTCCAAGAGACCCAGTACTTC	CASTQGPFQETQYF
TRBJ1-5	TRBV10-2	TRBD1	NA	TGCGCCAGCAGTTGGGACAGGGGACGTGGTCAGCCCCAGCATTTT	CASSWDRGRGQPQHF
TRBJ2-1	TRBV20-1	TRBD2	once	TGCAGTGCTACCGCGCTAGCGGGGGGTTACAATGAGCAGTTCTTC	CSATALAGGYNEQFF
TRBJ2-2	TRBV20-1	TRBD2	NA	TGCAGTGCTAGAGAAAGCGGGAGTGGCGGGGAGCTGTTTTTT	CSARESGSGGELFF
TRBJ2-7	TRBV10-3	TRBD1	NA	TGTGCCACCGGGGGACAGGGGGCAGTCGTCTACGAGCAGTACTTC	CATGGQGAVVYEQYF
TRBJ2-5	TRBV5-1	TRBD2	once	TGCGCCAGCAGCACCGGGACTAGCGGGATTGTGGCTCAAGAGACCCAGTACTTC	CASSTGTSGIVAQETQYF
TRBJ2-2	TRBV27	TRBD2	NA	TGTGCCAGCAGTCCCACTGGACTAGCGGAGAGGACCGGGGAGCTGTTTTTT	CASSPTGLAERTGELFF
TRBJ2-7	TRBV7-2	TRBD2	NA	TGTGCCAGCAGCTTAGTTAGCGGGGCCCGCTACGAGCAGTACTTC	CASSLVSGARYEQYF
TRBJ2-3	TRBV28	NA	NA	TGTGCCAGCAGTTTAGGTCCGCGGACGCAGTATTTT	CASSLGPRTQYF
TRBJ1-5	TRBV20-1	NA	NA	TGCAGTGCTAGGGGGATGGGCAATCAGCCCCAGCATTTT	CSARGMGNQPQHF
TRBJ2-3	TRBV27	NA	NA	TGTGCCAGCAGTTTCCTTAGAGATACGCAGTATTTT	CASSFLRDTQYF